This passage covers 6 T cell receptor beta chains from one sample sequenced in a study of blood T cell repertoires in COVID-19. Libraries were prepared by immunoSEQ multiplex PCR; TCRdb keeps only in-frame clonotypes and omits some of them. The sample includes tens of thousands of clones, about 92% of them seen just once. Sample: peripheral blood. Every receptor here comes from a human donor in a cohort sampled during active COVID-19.

The chain combines TRBV5-8 with TRBJ2-3, with D possibly being TRBD2 (6 bases). Trimming took 4 bases from V and 6 from J, leaving 18 bases between them. Germline V gives CDR1 SGHTS, CDR2 YDEGEE. CDR3 length equals 15 residues. The CDR3 here is CASSTLRLEGDTQYF. CDR3 DNA sequence: TGTGCCAGCAGCACCCTGAGACTAGAGGGGGATACGCAGTATTTT.

V usage is TRBV3-1 (or the pseudogene TRBV3-2) and J usage is TRBJ2-4; D perhaps matches TRBD2 (6 bases). Germline V gene data show CDR1 as LGHDT and CDR2 as YNNKEL (reference sequence). Trimming took 10 bases from V and 8 from J, leaving 21 bases between them. The CDR3 is 14 amino acids. This chain's CDR3 is CATTNGGAEDIQYF. The CDR3 DNA follows: TGTGCCACCACAAACGGAGGGGCGGAGGACATTCAGTACTTC.

The chain uses TRBV20-1 and TRBJ2-3; D might be TRBD2 (5 bases). This CDR3 spans 13 amino acids. V was shortened by 3 bases and J by 6 bases, with 13 bases between the two germline ends. Germline CDR1 is DFQATT and CDR2 is SNEGSKA (reference sequence). The CDR3 sequence is CSASSLRVDTQYF. The CDR3 DNA reads as TGCAGTGCTAGTTCATTGAGGGTGGATACGCAGTATTTT.

This clone was seen just once. V usage is TRBV18 and J usage is TRBJ2-5; 9 bases agree with TRBD1. The CDR3 length is 13 residues. The trim removed 3 bases at V and 5 bases at J, leaving 1 base unmatched. Germline lookup yields CDR1 KGHSH and CDR2 LQKENI. CDR3 DNA: TGTGCCAGCTCACCGACAGGGGGTGAGACCCAGTACTTC. The encoded protein is CASSPTGGETQYF. The entire variable domain, with the rest obtained from reference TRBV18 and TRBJ2-5, is as follows: NAGVMQNPRHLVRRRGQEARLRCSPMKGHSHVYWYRQLPEEGLKFMVYLQKENIIDESGMPKERFSAEFPKEGPSILRIQQVVRGDSAAYFCASSPTGGETQYFGPGTRLLVL.

The CDR3 DNA reads TGCGCCAGCAGCCAAGGACTACACTACGAGCAGTACTTC. It yields the protein CASSQGLHYEQYF. The rearrangement links TRBV4-1 to TRBJ2-7; D is possibly TRBD2 (5 bases). Germline-derived CDR1 and CDR2 are MGHRA and YSYEKL. The CDR3 has 13 amino acids. V lost 1 base, J lost 3 bases, and 7 bases lay in between.

The chain has TRBV18 and TRBJ2-7, with D unresolved. Germline values: CDR1 KGHSH, CDR2 LQKENI. CDR3 size: 13 residues. Between the trimmed V and J ends, which lost 2 bases and 3 bases, there was a span of 8 bases. The CDR3 here is CASSPEVSYEQYF. As DNA, the CDR3 is TGTGCCAGCTCACCAGAGGTCAGCTACGAGCAGTACTTC.